This TCR beta chain was identified during a study of T-cell reconstitution after alpha-beta-depleted transplantation in children. This clonotype was picked up a small number of times. The CDR3 is 14 amino acids. CDR1 DFQATT and CDR2 SNEGSKA come from the germline V gene (reference sequence). V lost 6 bases and J lost 6, with 18 bases in between. The TCRbeta library incorporated unique molecular identifiers. Using its own MiXCR run on the PCR reads, TCRdb lists one record per CDR3 protein. The repertoire has more than 250,000 distinct CDR3 sequences, about 10% of them found once; the top ten carry 10%.

The TCR sequence derives from a human donor who donated a stem cell graft to a child with SCID. The V call is TRBV20-1, the J call TRBJ2-1; a weak D match, TRBD1 (6 bases). This material consisted of PBMCs from the stem cell graft donor, taken from the stem cell graft. The CDR3 DNA sequence: TGCAGTGCCTGGGCGCAGGGGTTAATCAATGAGCAGTTCTTC. Encoded protein: CSAWAQGLINEQFF.